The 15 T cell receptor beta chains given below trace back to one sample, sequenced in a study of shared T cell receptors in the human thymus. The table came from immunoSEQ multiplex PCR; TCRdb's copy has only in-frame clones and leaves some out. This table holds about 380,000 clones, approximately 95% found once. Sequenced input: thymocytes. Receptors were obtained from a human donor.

CDR3 in amino acids: CASKAGHQPQHF. The CDR3, as DNA: TGTGCCAGCAAGGCAGGACATCAGCCCCAGCATTTT. This chain joins TRBV2 and TRBJ1-5; D remains ambiguous. Germline V CDR1 and CDR2: SNHLY, FYNNEI. The CDR3 covers 12 residues. The V end was cut by 7 bases, the J end by 5 bases, with 9 bases between.

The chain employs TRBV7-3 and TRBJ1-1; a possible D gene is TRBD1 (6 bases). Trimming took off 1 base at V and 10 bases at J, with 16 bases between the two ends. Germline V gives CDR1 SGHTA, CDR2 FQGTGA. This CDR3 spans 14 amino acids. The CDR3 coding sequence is TGTGCCAGCAGCTTAATTGGGGGCGGGGAAGCAGCTTTCTTT. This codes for CASSLIGGGEAAFF.

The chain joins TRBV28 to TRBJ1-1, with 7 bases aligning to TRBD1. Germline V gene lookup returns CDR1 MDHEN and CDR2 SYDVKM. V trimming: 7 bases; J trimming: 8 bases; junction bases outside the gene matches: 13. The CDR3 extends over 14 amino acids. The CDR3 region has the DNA TGTGCCAGCATCGCCAAGAGAGGGGGCGTAGAAGCTTTCTTT. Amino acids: CASIAKRGGVEAFF.

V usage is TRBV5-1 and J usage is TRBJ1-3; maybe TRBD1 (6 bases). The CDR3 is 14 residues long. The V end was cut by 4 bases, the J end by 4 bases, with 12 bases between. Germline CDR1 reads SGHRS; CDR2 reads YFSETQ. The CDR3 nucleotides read TGCGCCAGCAGCCTGAAAGGACAGGGAAACACCATATATTTT. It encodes CASSLKGQGNTIYF.

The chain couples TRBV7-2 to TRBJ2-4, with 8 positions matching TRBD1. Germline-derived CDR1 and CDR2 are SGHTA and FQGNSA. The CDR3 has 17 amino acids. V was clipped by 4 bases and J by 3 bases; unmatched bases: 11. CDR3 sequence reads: CASSSLTGEVDKNIQYF. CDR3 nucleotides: TGTGCCAGCAGCTCATTGACAGGGGAGGTAGACAAAAACATTCAGTACTTC.

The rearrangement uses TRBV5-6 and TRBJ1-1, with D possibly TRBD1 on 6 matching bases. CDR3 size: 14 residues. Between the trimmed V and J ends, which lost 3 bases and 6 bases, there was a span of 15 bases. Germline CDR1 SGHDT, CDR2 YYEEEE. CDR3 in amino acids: CASSWQGRDAEAFF. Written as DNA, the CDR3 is TGTGCCAGCAGCTGGCAGGGGAGAGACGCTGAAGCTTTCTTT. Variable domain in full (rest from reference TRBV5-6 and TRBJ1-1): DAGVTQSPTHLIKTRGQQVTLRCSPKSGHDTVSWYQQALGQGPQFIFQYYEEEERQRGNFPDRFSGHQFPNYSSELNVNALLLGDSALYLCASSWQGRDAEAFFGQGTRLTVV.

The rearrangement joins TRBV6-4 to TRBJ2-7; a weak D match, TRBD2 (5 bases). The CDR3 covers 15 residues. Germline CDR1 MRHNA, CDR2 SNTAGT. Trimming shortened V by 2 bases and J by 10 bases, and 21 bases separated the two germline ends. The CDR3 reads CASSDGLAHQDEQYF. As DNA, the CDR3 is TGTGCCAGCAGTGACGGGCTAGCTCACCAGGATGAACAGTACTTC.

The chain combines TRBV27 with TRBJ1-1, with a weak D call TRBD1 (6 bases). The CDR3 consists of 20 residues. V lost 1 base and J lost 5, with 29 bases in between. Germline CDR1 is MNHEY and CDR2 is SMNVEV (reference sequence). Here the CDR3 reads CASSLWTLQGKTPGRTEAFF. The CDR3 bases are TGTGCCAGCAGTTTATGGACTTTACAGGGTAAGACTCCCGGACGTACTGAAGCTTTCTTT.

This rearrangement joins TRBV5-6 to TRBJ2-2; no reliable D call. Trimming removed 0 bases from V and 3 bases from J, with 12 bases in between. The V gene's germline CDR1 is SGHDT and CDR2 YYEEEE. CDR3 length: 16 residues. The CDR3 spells CASSLDVGSDTGELFF. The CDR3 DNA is TGTGCCAGCAGCTTGGATGTGGGATCGGACACCGGGGAGCTGTTTTTT.

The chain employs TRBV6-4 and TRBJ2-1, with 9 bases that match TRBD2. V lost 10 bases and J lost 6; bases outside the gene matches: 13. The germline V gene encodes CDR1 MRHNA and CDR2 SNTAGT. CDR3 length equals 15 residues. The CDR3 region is CAKSLAGVVANEQFF. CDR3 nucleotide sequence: TGTGCCAAATCCTTAGCGGGAGTGGTTGCCAATGAGCAGTTCTTC.

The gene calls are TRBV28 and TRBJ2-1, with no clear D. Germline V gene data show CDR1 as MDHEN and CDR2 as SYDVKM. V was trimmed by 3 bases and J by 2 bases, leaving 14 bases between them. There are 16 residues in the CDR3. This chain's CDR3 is CASSFFLVIPYNEQFF. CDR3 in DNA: TGTGCCAGCAGTTTCTTCCTAGTGATTCCCTACAATGAGCAGTTCTTC.

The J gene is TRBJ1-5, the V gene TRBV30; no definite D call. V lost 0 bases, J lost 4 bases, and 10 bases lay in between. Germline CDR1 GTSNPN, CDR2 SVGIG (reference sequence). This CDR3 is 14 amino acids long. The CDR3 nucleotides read TGTGCCTGGAGTGTACAGCAGATTAATCAGCCCCAGCATTTT. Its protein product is CAWSVQQINQPQHF.

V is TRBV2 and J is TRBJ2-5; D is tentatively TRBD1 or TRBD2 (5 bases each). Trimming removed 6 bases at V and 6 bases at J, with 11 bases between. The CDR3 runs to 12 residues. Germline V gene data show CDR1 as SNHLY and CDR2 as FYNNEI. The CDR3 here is CASRGDGKTQYF. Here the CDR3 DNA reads TGTGCCAGCAGAGGGGACGGGAAGACCCAGTACTTC.

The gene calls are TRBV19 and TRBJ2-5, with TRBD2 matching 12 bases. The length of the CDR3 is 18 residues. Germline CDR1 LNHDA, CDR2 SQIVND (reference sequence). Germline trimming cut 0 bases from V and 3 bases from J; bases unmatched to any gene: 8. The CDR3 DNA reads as TGTGCCAGTAGTATAGATTTTCTAGCGGGAGGGCCCAAAGAGACCCAGTACTTC. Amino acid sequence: CASSIDFLAGGPKETQYF.

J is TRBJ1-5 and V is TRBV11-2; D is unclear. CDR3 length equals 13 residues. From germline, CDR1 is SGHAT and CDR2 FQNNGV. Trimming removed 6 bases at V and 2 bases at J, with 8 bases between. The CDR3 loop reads CASRQSGNQPQHF. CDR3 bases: TGTGCCAGCAGACAGTCCGGCAATCAGCCCCAGCATTTT. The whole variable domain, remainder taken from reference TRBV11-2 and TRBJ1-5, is EAGVAQSPRYKIIEKRQSVAFWCNPISGHATLYWYQQILGQGPKLLIQFQNNGVVDDSQLPKDRFSAERLKGVDSTLKIQPAKLEDSAVYLCASRQSGNQPQHFGDGTRLSIL.